The clone carrying this T cell receptor beta chain was detected only a few times. The antigen is not known. The sample comes from a study of T cell responses to AZD1222 COVID-19 vaccine. Overall study context: The study pooled second doses at about 4 or about 12 weeks. Study conclusions and caveats: Researchers took repertoire samples only after the peak T cell response had come. Most donors were white British, females outnumbered males, and clonal diversity was possibly underestimated. With two AZD1222 doses given, Spike-specific TCR breadth and depth both rose.

Repertoires were generated with immunoSEQ multiplex PCR, while TCRdb's copy carries only in-frame clones and drops some. The sample yields more than 80,000 clones, 70% to 90% seen once. The V end lost 4 bases, the J end lost 9 bases, and 16 bases lay between the germline ends. The germline V gene encodes CDR1 WSHSY and CDR2 SAAADI. The CDR3 covers 15 residues. The chain is built from TRBV10-2 and TRBJ1-6; TRBD1 might be the D (6 bases). Sample: peripheral blood, taken on day 0 of AZD1222 vaccination. This clonotype was obtained from an adult in good health. CDR3 region: CASSGTGFGISPLHF. CDR3 coding DNA: TGCGCCAGCAGTGGAACAGGGTTTGGGATTTCACCCCTCCACTTT.